Below are 8 T cell receptor beta chains sequenced from a single sample in a study of blood T cell repertoires in COVID-19. Sequenced by immunoSEQ multiplex PCR; TCRdb stores in-frame clones only, minus some. Altogether approximately 100,000 clones are present, around 84% being singletons, with the ten largest covering 25%. Sample: peripheral blood. These receptors were taken from a man in his 60s with acute or convalescent COVID-19.

This clone was seen just once. The rearrangement joins TRBV3-1 (or the pseudogene TRBV3-2) to TRBJ1-5; D gene unclear. The CDR3 is 16 residues long. The germline V gene encodes CDR1 LGHDT and CDR2 YNNKEL (reference sequence). V was pared by 6 bases and J by 0 bases, with 15 bases between. Here the CDR3 reads CASSPSQFNSNQPQHF. Here the CDR3 DNA reads TGTGCCAGCAGTCCTTCACAGTTTAATAGCAATCAGCCCCAGCATTTT.

Turning to this clone: A junction end diverges from the germline sequence, so it may reflect a read error. The gene calls are TRBV2 and TRBJ2-6; D remains ambiguous. The CDR3 contains 15 residues. Germline V lookup: CDR1 SNHLY, CDR2 FYNNEI. The CDR3 nucleotides are TGTGCCAGCAGGAGAGTAGTGTCTGAGGCCAACGTCCTGACTTTC. The encoded protein is CASRRVVSEANVLTF.

The chain is built from TRBV3-1 (or the pseudogene TRBV3-2) and TRBJ2-3; 7 nucleotides match TRBD2. The ends lost 3 bases at V and 6 bases at J; junction bases unmatched: 9. The germline CDR1 and CDR2 sequences are LGHDT and YNNKEL (reference sequence). The CDR3 runs to 15 residues. The CDR3 DNA sequence: TGTGCCAGCAGCCATGGACGGGGGGTCTCGGATACGCAGTATTTT. This codes for CASSHGRGVSDTQYF.

This chain connects TRBV4-1 to TRBJ2-3; D is possibly TRBD2 (5 bases). The CDR3 runs 17 residues. The V gene's germline CDR1 is MGHRA and CDR2 YSYEKL. The germline V and J ends were trimmed by 0 bases and 2 bases, with 15 bases remaining between them. CDR3 amino acids: CASSQDSGGHITDTQYF. In DNA form, the CDR3 reads TGCGCCAGCAGCCAAGATTCTGGCGGGCATATCACAGATACGCAGTATTTT.

V is TRBV7-3 and J is TRBJ1-2; D uncertain. Germline V gives CDR1 SGHTA, CDR2 FQGTGA. Trimming pared 2 bases from V and 0 bases from J, leaving 10 bases between. The CDR3 is 15 amino acids. CDR3 sequence (DNA): TGTGCCAGCAGCTTATTAGCCCGTGCTAACTATGGCTACACCTTC. Protein product: CASSLLARANYGYTF.

This clone showed up just once. The V and J genes are TRBV20-1 and TRBJ1-2; D call uncertain. The germline CDR1 and CDR2 sequences are DFQATT and SNEGSKA (reference sequence). V dropped 3 bases and J dropped 3 bases, with 5 bases sitting between them. The CDR3 has 11 amino acids. CDR3 in DNA: TGCAGTGCTAGGGGAGACTATGGCTACACCTTC. It codes for CSARGDYGYTF.

The rearrangement uses TRBV19 and TRBJ1-1; 8 positions match TRBD1. Germline CDR1 and CDR2: LNHDA and SQIVND (reference sequence). J was trimmed by 4 bases and V by 4 bases; bases with no gene match: 11. This CDR3 is built from 16 residues. The CDR3 loop reads CASSRNDRGTVTEAFF. The DNA of the CDR3 is TGTGCCAGTAGTAGGAATGACAGGGGAACGGTCACTGAAGCTTTCTTT.

V is TRBV10-2 and J is TRBJ2-5, with TRBD2 as a possible D gene (6 bases). The CDR3 runs to 14 residues. With 2 bases removed from V and 7 bases from J, the gap between germline ends came to 14 bases. From germline, CDR1 is WSHSY and CDR2 SAAADI. The CDR3, as DNA: TGCGCCAGCAGTGAGGGCAGGGCCGGGGGGACCCAGTACTTC. Amino acid sequence: CASSEGRAGGTQYF.